This T cell receptor (beta chain) came from a study of T-cell memory formation after mild COVID-19. This clonotype was seen only a few times. Its specificity is unknown. Study conclusions and caveats: Pre-infection memory held some responding clones, suggesting pre-existing cross-reactive T cells responded. Chiefly within CM and EM were the contracting CD4+ clones; CD8+ ones were within EMRA.

cDNA libraries for TCR alpha and TCR beta, carrying sample barcodes and UMIs, came from 5'RACE with constant-segment primers. One entry per CDR3 protein results from TCRdb running MiXCR on the 5' RACE reads. The profile shows fewer than 700,000 distinct CDR3 sequences, about 20% of them singletons. Germline assignment: CDR1 SNHLY and CDR2 FYNNEI. Trimming removed 3 bases at V and 8 bases at J, with 13 bases between. CDR3 length: 13 amino acids. This TCR was sampled from an adult woman who had mild COVID-19 (a few samples of this study predate the infection). Cell type and time point are not known. Sequencing input: PBMCs or a T cell subset sorted from them (not recorded which). This chain uses TRBV2 with TRBJ1-2; possibly TRBD1 for D (6 bases). For the CDR3, the DNA is TGTGCCAGCAGTGACTGGGGGCACGGGGGCTACACCTTC. Translating gives CASSDWGHGGYTF. The full variable domain, rest sourced from reference TRBV2 and TRBJ1-2, is EPEVTQTPSHQVTQMGQEVILRCVPISNHLYFYWYRQILGQKVEFLVSFYNNEISEKSEIFDDQFSVERPDGSNFTLKIRSTKLEDSAMYFCASSDWGHGGYTFGSGTRLTVV.